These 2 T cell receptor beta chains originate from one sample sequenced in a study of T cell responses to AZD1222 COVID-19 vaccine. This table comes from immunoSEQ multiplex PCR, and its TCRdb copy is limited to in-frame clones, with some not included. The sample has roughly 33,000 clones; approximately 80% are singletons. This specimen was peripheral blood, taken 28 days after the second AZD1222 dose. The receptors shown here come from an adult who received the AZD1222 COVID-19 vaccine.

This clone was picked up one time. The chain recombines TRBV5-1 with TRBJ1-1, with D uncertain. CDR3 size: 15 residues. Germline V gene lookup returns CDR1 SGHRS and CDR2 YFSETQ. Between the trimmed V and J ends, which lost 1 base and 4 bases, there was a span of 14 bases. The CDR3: CASSLQAEVPTEAFF. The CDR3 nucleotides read TGCGCCAGCAGCTTGCAGGCGGAGGTCCCCACTGAAGCTTTCTTT.

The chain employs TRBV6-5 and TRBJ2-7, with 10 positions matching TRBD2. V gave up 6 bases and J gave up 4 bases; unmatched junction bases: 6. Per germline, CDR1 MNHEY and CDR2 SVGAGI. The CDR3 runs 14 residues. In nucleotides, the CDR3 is TGTGCCAGCAGCTTTAGCGGGGGGCGGTACGAGCAGTACTTC. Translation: CASSFSGGRYEQYF.